The entry that follows covers one T cell receptor beta chain sequence. This specimen comes from a study of blood T cell repertoires in COVID-19. Study at large: T cells, B-cell-depleted T cells, or PBMCs supplied cDNA or gDNA.

Individuals aged roughly 18 to 95 years were recruited from about two dozen US areas. Cohort 3 recovered donors had two negative PCRs, clearance, or symptom resolution. Original analysis: Estimated nucleated cell counts came from reference gene primer amplification. Sequencing was performed with immunoSEQ multiplex PCR; in TCRdb, only in-frame clones are kept and a portion is missing. The DNA gave D and trimming, while V, J and clone size come from that table. Counted here are 150,000 to 200,000 clones, approximately 85% occurring once; the ten biggest clones make up roughly 8.6%. The TCR comes from a woman between 18 and 30 years old who had recovered from COVID-19. The sample consisted of PBMCs or T cells enriched from blood (not recorded which).

In DNA form, the CDR3 reads TGTGCCAGCTCACCAAAGGGACAGGGCTCCTACGAGCAGTACTTC. Protein sequence: CASSPKGQGSYEQYF. The chain uses TRBV18 and TRBJ2-7; 9 bases agree with TRBD1. The CDR3 runs 15 residues. V was pared by 2 bases and J by 0 bases, with 2 bases of the junction left unmatched. CDR1 is KGHSH and CDR2 is LQKENI in the germline V gene.